The 6 T cell receptor beta chains in this list originate from one sample, sequenced in a study of shared clonotypes between healthy human individuals. TCRdb's table, derived via immunoSEQ multiplex PCR, lists solely in-frame clones and lacks some. The table shows over 950,000 clones, with 77% occurring only once. Sequenced: memory CD4+ T cells from PBMCs. The subset: CD45RA-negative fraction. Source of these receptors: a man aged 18 to 30 in good health. Some clones in this sample may be carry-over from other donors' samples.

On this clone: The same CDR3 can be traced to other DNA sequences in this sample. V is TRBV10-2 and J is TRBJ2-7, with D uncertain. The CDR3 runs to 14 residues. From germline, CDR1 is WSHSY and CDR2 SAAADI. With 3 bases removed from V and 7 bases from J, the gap between germline ends came to 16 bases. As DNA, the CDR3 is TGCGCCAGCAGTGAACGAGGATCGGGCTATGAGCAGTACTTC. Protein: CASSERGSGYEQYF.

This clone showed up just once. The CDR3 DNA reads as TGCGCCAGCAGCCAAGATGTAGCGGGACTCAATGAGCAGTTCTTC. Protein: CASSQDVAGLNEQFF. The chain recombines TRBV4-1 with TRBJ2-1; 8 positions agree with TRBD2. Germline V gene sequence: CDR1 MGHRA, CDR2 YSYEKL. This CDR3 is built from 15 residues. The ends lost 0 bases at V and 6 bases at J; junction bases unmatched: 4.

The chain has TRBV9 and TRBJ2-5; 7 bases align to TRBD2. There are 15 residues in the CDR3. The junction had 9 bases not matched to a gene; V was cut back by 5 bases and J by 2 bases. Germline V gives CDR1 SGDLS, CDR2 YYNGEE. The CDR3, as DNA: TGTGCCAGCAGTTGGACTAGTCACCCACAAGAGACCCAGTACTTC. Translating it yields CASSWTSHPQETQYF.

V usage is TRBV5-1 and J usage is TRBJ2-1; D remains ambiguous. Trimming took 1 base from V and 1 from J, leaving 9 bases between them. CDR3 size: 15 residues. Germline-derived CDR1 and CDR2 are SGHRS and YFSETQ. Here the CDR3 DNA reads TGCGCCAGCAGCTTGAATTGGGATTCCTACAATGAGCAGTTCTTC. Its protein product is CASSLNWDSYNEQFF. Together with reference TRBV5-1 and TRBJ2-1, the CDR3 gives the full variable domain: KAGVTQTPRYLIKTRGQQVTLSCSPISGHRSVSWYQQTPGQGLQFLFEYFSETQRNKGNFPGRFSGRQFSNSRSEMNVSTLELGDSALYLCASSLNWDSYNEQFFGPGTRLTVL.

The chain combines TRBV6-1 with TRBJ1-2; D unclear. The V end was cut by 4 bases, the J end by 5 bases, with 17 bases between. The germline V gene has CDR1 MNHNS and CDR2 SASEGT. CDR3 length: 15 residues. CDR3 nucleotide sequence: TGTGCCAGCAGTGCCATCCACGGAACGGGGTATGGCTACACCTTC. Translated: CASSAIHGTGYGYTF.

DNA for the CDR3: TGTGCCAGCAGTGCCGACAGGGGGCGAGGTCCCCAGCATTTT. Residues: CASSADRGRGPQHF. The chain is built from TRBV6-1 and TRBJ1-5; 10 bases fit TRBD1. CDR3 length: 14 amino acids. Germline CDR1 MNHNS, CDR2 SASEGT. Trimming took 4 bases from V and 10 from J; bases not matched to a gene: 7.